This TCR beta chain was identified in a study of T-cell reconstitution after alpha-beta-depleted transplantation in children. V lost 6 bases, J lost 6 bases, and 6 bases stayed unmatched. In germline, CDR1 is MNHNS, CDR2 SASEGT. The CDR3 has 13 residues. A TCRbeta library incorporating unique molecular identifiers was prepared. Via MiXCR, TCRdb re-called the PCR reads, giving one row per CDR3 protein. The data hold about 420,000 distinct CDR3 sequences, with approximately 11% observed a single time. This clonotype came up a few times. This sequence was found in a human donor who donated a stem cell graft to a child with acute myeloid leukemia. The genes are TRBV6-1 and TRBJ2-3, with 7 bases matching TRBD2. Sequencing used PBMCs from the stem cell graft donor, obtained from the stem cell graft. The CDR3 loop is CASSRTRSDTQYF. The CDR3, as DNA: TGTGCCAGCAGCAGGACTAGATCGGATACGCAGTATTTT.